The 17 T cell receptor beta chains below come from one sample, sequenced in a study of identical twins (dated by TCRdb to about 2016). The library was generated by 5' RACE. TCRdb lists the instrument as Illumina HiSeq 2000. TCRdb reworked the public reads: Q25 trimming with fastp, MiXCR clone assembly, productive beta chains retained. Each CDR3 protein appears once, grouped with its most common genes and DNA. The sample table records approximately 590,000 distinct CDR3 sequences; 7.5% to 10% of these occur just once. The top ten hold roughly 3% of the sample. The sample was also reused in another study, on yellow fever vaccine responses in identical twins.

Sequenced sample: PBMCs. These receptors came from a woman aged 18-29 years in good health.

This clonotype was counted a few times. The rearrangement links TRBV5-1 to TRBJ2-1; either TRBD1 or TRBD2 may supply D (6 bases each). The CDR3 length is 15 residues. V lost 1 base to trimming and J lost 9 bases, with 17 bases between them. CDR1 and CDR2 from the germline V gene are SGHRS and YFSETQ. The CDR3 DNA follows: TGCGCCAGCAGCTTGTCCGGGGGCCTCAGTGGTGAGCAGTTCTTC. It is translated as CASSLSGGLSGEQFF.

This clonotype was detected a few times. The chain combines TRBV19 with TRBJ2-4; D remains unclear. Per germline, CDR1 LNHDA and CDR2 SQIVND (reference sequence). The CDR3 is 16 amino acids. V was pared by 5 bases and J by 0 bases, with 14 bases between. The CDR3 protein is CASSDRGGTAKNIQYF. The CDR3 DNA follows: TGTGCCAGTAGTGATCGAGGCGGAACAGCCAAAAACATTCAGTACTTC.

V usage is TRBV20-1 and J usage is TRBJ2-7; D is possibly TRBD1 or TRBD2 (5 bases each). CDR3 length equals 13 residues. Trimming removed 6 bases from V and 2 bases from J, with 14 bases in between. Per the germline V gene, CDR1 is DFQATT and CDR2 is SNEGSKA (reference sequence). The CDR3 is CSARDLGTYEQYF. The DNA for the CDR3 is TGCAGTGCCCGGGACCTCGGAACCTACGAGCAGTACTTC.

The V call is TRBV29-1, the J call TRBJ2-1; possible D gene TRBD1, 6 bases. Trimming removed 7 bases from V and 7 bases from J, with 14 bases in between. Germline V lookup: CDR1 SQVTM, CDR2 ANQGSEA. The CDR3 sequence is 12 residues long. CDR3 loop: CSAEGVGNEQFF. For the CDR3, the DNA is TGCAGCGCCGAGGGGGTAGGGAATGAGCAGTTCTTC.

This clonotype has at least ten counts. This sequence joins TRBV7-9 and TRBJ1-1; tentatively, D is TRBD1 (5 bases). The germline gives CDR1 SEHNR, CDR2 FQNEAQ (reference sequence). Trimming stripped 5 bases from V and 6 bases from J, with 19 bases between. This CDR3 region has 15 residues. The CDR3 here is CASSHVIGAQAEAFF. CDR3 DNA sequence: TGTGCCAGCAGCCACGTCATTGGGGCGCAGGCTGAAGCTTTCTTT.

This rearrangement joins TRBV7-9 to TRBJ2-7; either TRBD1 or TRBD2 may fit D (5 bases each). CDR3 length equals 13 residues. The ends were cut back, 6 bases at V and 5 bases at J, with 14 bases in the middle. Germline V gene data show CDR1 as SEHNR and CDR2 as FQNEAQ (reference sequence). The CDR3 spells CASSFSGQHEQYF. CDR3 nucleotides: TGTGCCAGCAGTTTTTCGGGGCAGCACGAGCAGTACTTC. The full variable domain, completed using reference TRBV7-9 and TRBJ2-7, is DTGVSQNPRHKITKRGQNVTFRCDPISEHNRLYWYRQTLGQGPEFLTYFQNEAQLEKSRLLSDRFSAERPKGSFSTLEIQRTEQGDSAMYLCASSFSGQHEQYFGPGTRLTVT.

Many counts were recorded for this clonotype. This chain links TRBV6-1 with TRBJ1-6; D not certain. The germline V and J ends were trimmed by 7 bases and 6 bases, with 10 bases remaining between them. The germline V gene has CDR1 MNHNS and CDR2 SASEGT. The CDR3 has 13 amino acids. The CDR3 protein is CASTRVTNSPLHF. DNA of the CDR3: TGTGCCAGCACCCGGGTCACTAATTCACCCCTCCACTTT.

This chain links TRBV5-1 with TRBJ2-7; D tentatively fits TRBD1 or TRBD2 (5 bases each). V lost 3 bases and J lost 0, with 13 bases in between. The CDR3 length is 15 residues. Germline loops: CDR1 SGHRS, CDR2 YFSETQ. Here the CDR3 reads CASSYYRDPSYEQYF. In DNA, the CDR3 is TGCGCCAGCAGCTACTACCGGGACCCCTCCTACGAGCAGTACTTC.

This clonotype was seen ten or more times. The chain recombines TRBV9 with TRBJ2-1; D is uncertain. With 2 bases removed from V and 5 bases from J, the gap between germline ends came to 11 bases. Germline loops: CDR1 SGDLS, CDR2 YYNGEE. This CDR3 is 14 amino acids long. In DNA form, the CDR3 reads TGTGCCAGCAGCGTGGCAGGATCAAACAATGAGCAGTTCTTC. Translating gives CASSVAGSNNEQFF.

Only a few counts were recorded for this clonotype. V usage is TRBV15 and J usage is TRBJ1-4; D ambiguous. Germline V gene sequence: CDR1 LNHNV, CDR2 YYDKDF (reference sequence). This CDR3 has 15 residues. Between the trimmed V and J ends, which lost 0 bases and 7 bases, there was a span of 12 bases. CDR3 sequence: CATSRDRPPTEKLFF. CDR3 bases: TGTGCCACCAGCAGAGACCGGCCCCCTACTGAAAAACTGTTTTTT. Variable domain in full (rest from reference TRBV15 and TRBJ1-4): DAMVIQNPRYQVTQFGKPVTLSCSQTLNHNVMYWYQQKSSQAPKLLFHYYDKDFNNEADTPDNFQSRRPNTSFCFLDIRSPGLGDTAMYLCATSRDRPPTEKLFFGSGTQLSVL.

The table lists this clonotype with many counts. The chain carries TRBV2 and TRBJ1-1; unclear D gene. The V and J ends lost 9 bases and 0 bases respectively, with 11 bases between them. Germline-derived CDR1 and CDR2 are SNHLY and FYNNEI. The CDR3 extends over 13 amino acids. As DNA, the CDR3 is TGTGCCAGTAGACTGGGGATGAACACTGAAGCTTTCTTT. Its protein is CASRLGMNTEAFF.

In this sample, this clonotype turned up many times. The chain employs TRBV6-1 and TRBJ2-1, with TRBD2 matching 7 bases. Trimming removed 6 bases from V and 3 bases from J; junction bases left unmatched: 11. The length of the CDR3 is 16 residues. Per germline, CDR1 MNHNS and CDR2 SASEGT. The CDR3 loop is CASSLGLEGNYNEQFF. As DNA, the CDR3 is TGTGCCAGCAGCCTAGGACTAGAAGGGAACTACAATGAGCAGTTCTTC.

This clonotype came up a few times. The chain joins TRBV5-6 to TRBJ2-1; D possibly corresponds to TRBD2 (5 bases). V shed 2 bases and J shed 10 bases, with 10 bases lying between them. Germline loops: CDR1 SGHDT, CDR2 YYEEEE. The CDR3 is 12 amino acids. DNA of the CDR3: TGTGCCAGCAGCTTTGAGGGCAGGGAGCAGTTCTTC. Its translation: CASSFEGREQFF.

This clonotype showed up just a few times. The chain carries TRBV7-9 and TRBJ2-7; D is ambiguous. The germline V gene encodes CDR1 SEHNR and CDR2 FQNEAQ (reference sequence). Trimming took off 8 bases at V and 4 bases at J, with 24 bases between the two ends. The CDR3 is 16 amino acids. Written as DNA, the CDR3 is TGTGCCAGCCTCTCCGGCGACCTCCCGAGACAATACGAGCAGTACTTC. It codes for CASLSGDLPRQYEQYF.

A few counts support this clonotype. V and J are TRBV7-8 and TRBJ2-5; TRBD1 agrees at 9 bases. The CDR3 extends over 16 amino acids. The J segment lost 5 bases and the V segment lost 5 bases, leaving 12 bases of the junction unmatched. Germline V gives CDR1 SGHVS, CDR2 FQNEAQ. The CDR3 loop reads CASSPTGQGPTETQYF. Here the CDR3 DNA reads TGTGCCAGCAGCCCTACGGGACAGGGACCAACGGAGACCCAGTACTTC.

At least ten counts were recorded for this clonotype. DNA for the CDR3: TGCGCCAGCAGCCAAGATGTCCCAGTCGTGGGAGATACGCAGTATTTT. As protein: CASSQDVPVVGDTQYF. V is TRBV4-3 and J is TRBJ2-3; D call uncertain. Trimming pared 0 bases from V and 5 bases from J, leaving 15 bases between. CDR1 is LGHNA, CDR2 YSLEER, per germline. The CDR3 is made up of 16 amino acids.

There are many counts of this clonotype. The V gene is TRBV7-2, the J gene TRBJ1-5; D might be TRBD1 (6 bases). CDR3 size: 15 residues. Germline V gives CDR1 SGHTA, CDR2 FQGNSA. V was trimmed by 6 bases and J by 3 bases, leaving 15 bases between them. As DNA, the CDR3 is TGTGCCAGCAGTGATCCGGACAGCTCCAATCAGCCCCAGCATTTT. This gives the protein CASSDPDSSNQPQHF. Looking up the rest from reference TRBV7-2 and TRBJ1-5 gives the full variable domain: GAGVSQSPSNKVTEKGKDVELRCDPISGHTALYWYRQSLGQGLEFLIYFQGNSAPDKSGLPSDRFSAERTGGSVSTLTIQRTQQEDSAVYLCASSDPDSSNQPQHFGDGTRLSIL.